This is a list of T cell receptor beta chains from one sample in a study of OX40 agonist ivuxolimab in advanced cancers. TCRdb's table, derived via immunoSEQ multiplex PCR, lists solely in-frame clones and lacks some. The data contain approximately 90,000 clones, about 90% of them singletons. Sequencing used CD4+ or CD8+ T cells sorted from blood, obtained in a trial of the OX40 agonist ivuxolimab. The receptors stem from an adult with an advanced solid tumor such as melanoma, head and neck, liver or kidney cancer. CDR3s include the opening cysteine and the closing phenylalanine or tryptophan. D genes are given only for firm matches. Part of the rows lack a size; the others show once, few, many or a class for expanded clones.

cdr3_nt: TGTGCCAGCAGCTTAACGGGGGTCTCCTACAATGAGCAGTTCTTC
cdr3_aa: CASSLTGVSYNEQFF
v_call: TRBV11-3
j_call: TRBJ2-1
d_call: NA
clone_size: NA

cdr3_nt: TGTGCCAGCATCGGGTCCCTCTCTGGAAACACCATATATTTT
cdr3_aa: CASIGSLSGNTIYF
v_call: TRBV28
j_call: TRBJ1-3
d_call: NA
clone_size: NA

cdr3_nt: TGTGCCAGCAGCTTGGGAGGGAGCCCCTACAATGAGCAGTTCTTC
cdr3_aa: CASSLGGSPYNEQFF
v_call: TRBV5-5
j_call: TRBJ2-1
d_call: NA
clone_size: NA

cdr3_nt: TGTGCCAGCTCACCTAGTCAGGGGACCTCCTACGAGCAGTACTTC
cdr3_aa: CASSPSQGTSYEQYF
v_call: TRBV18
j_call: TRBJ2-7
d_call: NA
clone_size: NA

cdr3_nt: TGTGCCAGCAAACTGCCGGACAGCTCTGGAAACACCATATATTTT
cdr3_aa: CASKLPDSSGNTIYF
v_call: TRBV2
j_call: TRBJ1-3
d_call: NA
clone_size: NA

cdr3_nt: TGTGCCAGCAGCCCTTTATATAGCAATCAGCCCCAGCATTTT
cdr3_aa: CASSPLYSNQPQHF
v_call: TRBV7-6
j_call: TRBJ1-5
d_call: NA
clone_size: NA

cdr3_nt: TGTGCCAGCAGCAGGCCTAACAACGAGCAGTACTTC
cdr3_aa: CASSRPNNEQYF
v_call: TRBV6-6
j_call: TRBJ2-7
d_call: NA
clone_size: NA

cdr3_nt: TGTGCCAGCAGCTTGGGGGGTTGGGCAGATACGCAGTATTTT
cdr3_aa: CASSLGGWADTQYF
v_call: TRBV11-2
j_call: TRBJ2-3
d_call: NA
clone_size: once

cdr3_nt: TGTGCCAGCAGCGCCCAGAATCTCGCAGGGACAAATTATGGCTACACCTTC
cdr3_aa: CASSAQNLAGTNYGYTF
v_call: TRBV9
j_call: TRBJ1-2
d_call: NA
clone_size: NA

cdr3_nt: TGTGCCAGCAGTTACTCGAGTTTCGGCAAGAACACTGAAGCTTTCTTT
cdr3_aa: CASSYSSFGKNTEAFF
v_call: TRBV6-5
j_call: TRBJ1-1
d_call: NA
clone_size: NA

cdr3_nt: TGTGCCAGCAGCTTAGCAGCGCTGGGGGGGGGCCTGTTCTACGAGCAGTACTTC
cdr3_aa: CASSLAALGGGLFYEQYF
v_call: TRBV7-2
j_call: TRBJ2-7
d_call: NA
clone_size: NA

cdr3_nt: TGTGCCAGCCGGGGTCAAGAGACCCAGTACTTC
cdr3_aa: CASRGQETQYF
v_call: TRBV28
j_call: TRBJ2-5
d_call: NA
clone_size: NA

cdr3_nt: TGTGCCAGCAGTTTATACGGCGGCAATCAGCCCCAGCATTTT
cdr3_aa: CASSLYGGNQPQHF
v_call: TRBV28
j_call: TRBJ1-5
d_call: NA
clone_size: NA

cdr3_nt: TGTGCCAGCAGCCGGGTTGGATTTGATACGCAGTATTTT
cdr3_aa: CASSRVGFDTQYF
v_call: TRBV11-3
j_call: TRBJ2-3
d_call: NA
clone_size: NA

cdr3_nt: TGTGCCAGCAGCTTAGTGCTTTCCTCCTCAGATACGCAGTATTTT
cdr3_aa: CASSLVLSSSDTQYF
v_call: TRBV7-2
j_call: TRBJ2-3
d_call: NA
clone_size: NA

cdr3_nt: TGTGCCAGCAGCTCAATAGGACAGCGGGGTTCACCCCTCCACTTT
cdr3_aa: CASSSIGQRGSPLHF
v_call: TRBV5-6
j_call: TRBJ1-6
d_call: NA
clone_size: NA

cdr3_nt: TGCGCCAGCGGGAAGCCAGGGGGCGGCTACACCTTC
cdr3_aa: CASGKPGGGYTF
v_call: TRBV10-1
j_call: TRBJ1-2
d_call: TRBD1
clone_size: few

cdr3_nt: TGTGCCAGCAGTGCGGTGCGGGGTCTTACCTACGAGCAGTACTTC
cdr3_aa: CASSAVRGLTYEQYF
v_call: TRBV6-1
j_call: TRBJ2-7
d_call: NA
clone_size: NA

cdr3_nt: TGTGCCAGCAGTGTTCCAGGGGGCGCTCCTGAAGCTTTCTTT
cdr3_aa: CASSVPGGAPEAFF
v_call: TRBV28
j_call: TRBJ1-1
d_call: TRBD1
clone_size: NA

cdr3_nt: TGTGCCAGCAGCGTATTACCCGGGCCAGATACGCAGTATTTT
cdr3_aa: CASSVLPGPDTQYF
v_call: TRBV9
j_call: TRBJ2-3
d_call: NA
clone_size: NA

cdr3_nt: TGTGCCAGCAGTTCAACGGACAGTCCTGCCTACGAGCAGTACTTC
cdr3_aa: CASSSTDSPAYEQYF
v_call: TRBV6-5
j_call: TRBJ2-7
d_call: NA
clone_size: NA

cdr3_nt: TGTGCCTGGAGTGTATACCGTACCGGAAACACCATATATTTT
cdr3_aa: CAWSVYRTGNTIYF
v_call: TRBV30
j_call: TRBJ1-3
d_call: NA
clone_size: NA

cdr3_nt: TGTGCCAGCAGTTACTCGCTCGGATTCTATGGCTACACCTTC
cdr3_aa: CASSYSLGFYGYTF
v_call: TRBV6-5
j_call: TRBJ1-2
d_call: NA
clone_size: NA

cdr3_nt: TGCAGCGTTGAGCGCGACACAGGCACAGATACGCAGTATTTT
cdr3_aa: CSVERDTGTDTQYF
v_call: TRBV29-1
j_call: TRBJ2-3
d_call: NA
clone_size: NA

cdr3_nt: TGTGCCAGCAGTGAATCCGGGCCAGCTAACTATGGCTACACCTTC
cdr3_aa: CASSESGPANYGYTF
v_call: TRBV25-1
j_call: TRBJ1-2
d_call: NA
clone_size: NA

cdr3_nt: TGCGCCAGCAGCCAAGAAACGGGGGACAATGAGCAGTTCTTC
cdr3_aa: CASSQETGDNEQFF
v_call: TRBV4-3
j_call: TRBJ2-1
d_call: NA
clone_size: NA

cdr3_nt: TGTGCCAGCAGCTTAGGACAGGGTTCCTACAATGAGCAGTTCTTC
cdr3_aa: CASSLGQGSYNEQFF
v_call: TRBV7-8
j_call: TRBJ2-1
d_call: TRBD1
clone_size: NA

cdr3_nt: TGTGCCAGCAGTGAAACCCCCGGGACAGTGTTCTCTGGGGCCAACGTCCTGACTTTC
cdr3_aa: CASSETPGTVFSGANVLTF
v_call: TRBV2
j_call: TRBJ2-6
d_call: TRBD1
clone_size: NA

cdr3_nt: TGTGCCAGCAGCCCGACTAGCGGGGTCTCCTACGAGCAGTACTTC
cdr3_aa: CASSPTSGVSYEQYF
v_call: TRBV11-2
j_call: TRBJ2-7
d_call: TRBD2
clone_size: NA

cdr3_nt: TGTGCCGTTCAGGGGTACTCTGGAAACACCATATATTTT
cdr3_aa: CAVQGYSGNTIYF
v_call: TRBV19
j_call: TRBJ1-3
d_call: NA
clone_size: NA

cdr3_nt: TGTGCCAGCACTCTCGGGGGAGCAATAAGCTCCTACAATGAGCAGTTCTTC
cdr3_aa: CASTLGGAISSYNEQFF
v_call: TRBV2
j_call: TRBJ2-1
d_call: NA
clone_size: NA

cdr3_nt: TGTGCCAGCAGCGTAGCGGATTTCAGCACTGAAGCTTTCTTT
cdr3_aa: CASSVADFSTEAFF
v_call: TRBV9
j_call: TRBJ1-1
d_call: NA
clone_size: few

cdr3_nt: TGTGCCAGTAGTACGACGGGCAGCTCCTACGAGCAGTACTTC
cdr3_aa: CASSTTGSSYEQYF
v_call: TRBV19
j_call: TRBJ2-7
d_call: NA
clone_size: NA

cdr3_nt: TGTGCCAGCAGTGCCCCCACTGAAGCTTTCTTT
cdr3_aa: CASSAPTEAFF
v_call: TRBV2
j_call: TRBJ1-1
d_call: NA
clone_size: NA

cdr3_nt: TGTGCCAGCAGGAAGACAGGGGACGTATTCTACGAGCAGTACTTC
cdr3_aa: CASRKTGDVFYEQYF
v_call: TRBV7-2
j_call: TRBJ2-7
d_call: TRBD1
clone_size: once

cdr3_nt: TGTGCCAGCAGTGAACAGGACAAGTTGAACACTGAAGCTTTCTTT
cdr3_aa: CASSEQDKLNTEAFF
v_call: TRBV6-1
j_call: TRBJ1-1
d_call: NA
clone_size: NA

cdr3_nt: TGTGCCAGCAGTTACTCGGACTCACCCCTCCACTTT
cdr3_aa: CASSYSDSPLHF
v_call: TRBV6-6
j_call: TRBJ1-6
d_call: NA
clone_size: once

cdr3_nt: TGCGCCAGCAGCCCCCGGGACAGGGTGGATACGCAGTATTTT
cdr3_aa: CASSPRDRVDTQYF
v_call: TRBV5-1
j_call: TRBJ2-3
d_call: TRBD1
clone_size: NA

cdr3_nt: TGTGCCAGCAGACAGACTAGCGGGGGGGCCATAGCAGATACGCAGTATTTT
cdr3_aa: CASRQTSGGAIADTQYF
v_call: TRBV7-2
j_call: TRBJ2-3
d_call: TRBD2
clone_size: NA

cdr3_nt: TGTGCCACCCTACCCGACAGGGGACGCTACGAGCAGTACTTC
cdr3_aa: CATLPDRGRYEQYF
v_call: TRBV7-2
j_call: TRBJ2-7
d_call: TRBD1
clone_size: NA

cdr3_nt: TGTGCCAGCTCCCTGAGATACGAGCAGTACTTC
cdr3_aa: CASSLRYEQYF
v_call: TRBV28
j_call: TRBJ2-7
d_call: NA
clone_size: NA

cdr3_nt: TGTGCCAGCAGCGTAGCCAGGGGACATCAGCCCCAGCATTTT
cdr3_aa: CASSVARGHQPQHF
v_call: TRBV7-2
j_call: TRBJ1-5
d_call: NA
clone_size: NA

cdr3_nt: TGTGCCAGCAGCTTAATTGGGGGCGCGGGAGCTGAAGCTTTCTTT
cdr3_aa: CASSLIGGAGAEAFF
v_call: TRBV7-9
j_call: TRBJ1-1
d_call: NA
clone_size: NA

cdr3_nt: TGTGCCAGCGTCAACCGAATTAGCAATCAGCCCCAGCATTTT
cdr3_aa: CASVNRISNQPQHF
v_call: TRBV6-6
j_call: TRBJ1-5
d_call: NA
clone_size: NA